One sample yielded the 20 T cell receptor beta chains listed below, sequenced in a study of regulatory T cells in long-lasting Graves disease. The TCR beta library used iRepertoire HTBI primers with Arm-PCR amplification of CDR3. TCRdb re-called the multiplex PCR reads through MiXCR, storing one row per CDR3 protein. The sample contains 450,000 to 600,000 distinct CDR3 sequences, around 15% of which appear only once. Indicated time point: newly diagnosed GD, antithyroid drugs for less than 3 months. The TCR library was made from RNA that had been extracted from PBMCs in TRIzol. This same sample was also taken into another study, of T cells in Graves' hyperthyroidism and ophthalmopathy.

Sequenced material: peripheral blood mononuclear cells (PBMCs), taken at new diagnosis, from a patient treated with antithyroid drugs. The receptors were gathered from a man between 40 and 49 years old with Graves disease.

This clonotype was seen a handful of times. This chain links TRBV12-3 or TRBV12-4 with TRBJ2-1; no clear D gene. V was cut by 1 base and J by 4 bases, with 11 bases left in between. The CDR3 has 15 amino acids. CDR3 sequence (DNA): TGTGCCAGCAGTTTAGGGCCTCTCCAGTACAATGAGCAGTTCTTC. Amino acids: CASSLGPLQYNEQFF.

In its sample, this clonotype was seen many times. The genes are TRBV20-1 and TRBJ2-1, with TRBD2 matching 10 bases. The J segment lost 9 bases and the V segment lost 0 bases, leaving 8 bases of the junction unmatched. This CDR3 is 15 amino acids long. The germline CDR1 and CDR2 sequences are DFQATT and SNEGSKA (reference sequence). CDR3 amino acids: CSARDSSSGSFEQFF. The CDR3 DNA is TGCAGTGCTAGAGATAGTTCTAGCGGGAGTTTTGAGCAGTTCTTC.

A remark on this clonotype: The junction differs from germline at one of its ends, possibly a read error. The genes are TRBV10-1 and TRBJ2-2; 8 bases agree with TRBD2. The CDR3 loop spans 15 amino acids. The germline V gene encodes CDR1 WNHNN and CDR2 SYGVQD (reference sequence). The CDR3 spells CASSVSGSGTGGLFF. Written as DNA, the CDR3 is TGCGCCAGCAGTGTGAGCGGGAGCGGGACCGGGGGGCTGTTTTTT.

This clonotype was seen a handful of times. At one end, the junction sequence differs from germline, possibly due to a read error. The chain is built from TRBV5-5 and TRBJ2-1; perhaps D is TRBD1 or TRBD2 (5 bases each). The germline V gene has CDR1 SGHKS and CDR2 YYEKEE (reference sequence). There are 16 residues in the CDR3. The CDR3 coding sequence is TGTGCCAGCACCTTGAGGGACCGGGGACCCTCCAATGAGCAGTTCTTC. As protein: CASTLRDRGPSNEQFF.

Many counts were recorded for this clonotype. The chain couples TRBV24-1 to TRBJ2-1; 8 bases map to TRBD1. Germline V gene sequence: CDR1 KGHDR, CDR2 SFDVKD. The CDR3 covers 14 residues. Trimming removed 5 bases from V and 8 bases from J; junction bases left unmatched: 7. The CDR3 loop reads CATSVEDRAHEQFF. The CDR3 DNA reads TGTGCCACCAGTGTCGAGGACAGGGCACATGAGCAGTTCTTC.

This clonotype was observed a handful of times. The CDR3 carries no conserved terminal phenylalanine or tryptophan, so it likely arises from a read error. V usage is TRBV28 and J usage is TRBJ2-3; D uncertain. V lost 3 bases and J lost 0, with 7 bases in between. This CDR3 has 14 amino acids. Germline V gene lookup returns CDR1 MDHEN and CDR2 SYDVKM. DNA of the CDR3: TGTGCCAGCAGTTTGGCAGGAAGCACAGATACGCAGTATTCT. This gives the protein CASSLAGSTDTQYS.

This clonotype was found many times. The chain has TRBV2 and TRBJ2-7; TRBD1 matches 8 bases. This CDR3 has 13 amino acids. With 5 bases clipped from V and 6 bases from J, the junction kept 6 bases outside the gene matches. Germline V gene lookup returns CDR1 SNHLY and CDR2 FYNNEI. The CDR3 is CASSSRGPLEQYF. The DNA for the CDR3 is TGTGCCAGCAGTTCCAGGGGGCCCCTCGAGCAGTACTTC.

This clonotype turned up a few times. V gene TRBV6-1 combines with J gene TRBJ1-1, with TRBD1 as a possible D gene (6 bases). This CDR3 region has 12 residues. The germline CDR1 and CDR2 sequences are MNHNS and SASEGT. Trimming removed 6 bases at V and 6 bases at J, with 11 bases between. The CDR3 spells CASRPQGSEAFF. The CDR3 DNA reads as TGTGCCAGCAGACCCCAGGGGTCTGAAGCTTTCTTT.

This clonotype appeared many times. J is TRBJ2-1 and V is TRBV4-2; no clear D. CDR1 and CDR2 (germline): LGHNA, YNFKEQ. CDR3 length: 14 residues. V was clipped by 0 bases and J by 7 bases, with 10 bases between them. This chain's CDR3 is CASSQEGTKNEQFF. CDR3 DNA sequence: TGTGCCAGCAGCCAAGAAGGAACTAAAAATGAGCAGTTCTTC.

The table lists this clonotype with a few counts. This sequence joins TRBV6-1 and TRBJ2-7; D is tentatively TRBD1 or TRBD2 (5 bases each). Germline V CDR1 and CDR2: MNHNS, SASEGT. The CDR3 contains 12 residues. Trimming stripped 11 bases from V and 7 bases from J, with 18 bases between. The CDR3 is CAGGLGKGEQYF. Here the CDR3 DNA reads TGTGCCGGCGGACTGGGAAAGGGGGAGCAGTACTTC.

CDR3 in amino acids: CSVGDSTSPSTDTQYF. CDR3 nucleotide sequence: TGCAGCGTGGGAGACTCGACTAGCCCGAGCACAGATACGCAGTATTTT. The chain couples TRBV29-1 to TRBJ2-3; 7 bases align to TRBD2. The CDR3 is made up of 16 amino acids. The germline gives CDR1 SQVTM, CDR2 ANQGSEA. V lost 6 bases to trimming and J lost 0 bases; unmatched junction nucleotides: 12.

This clonotype was recorded many times. This chain links TRBV20-1 with TRBJ2-4; perhaps D is TRBD1 or TRBD2 (6 bases each). The CDR3 has 14 residues. Germline V gene data show CDR1 as DFQATT and CDR2 as SNEGSKA (reference sequence). V was shortened by 3 bases and J by 3 bases, with 12 bases between the two germline ends. In DNA, the CDR3 is TGCAGTGCTAGTTCGGGGGCCGTCAAAAACATTCAGTACTTC. Its protein product is CSASSGAVKNIQYF.

In this sample, this clonotype turned up many times. J is TRBJ2-3 and V is TRBV11-3; perhaps D is TRBD1 or TRBD2 (5 bases each). V dropped 5 bases and J dropped 4 bases, with 16 bases sitting between them. Germline-derived CDR1 and CDR2 are SGHNT and YENEEA. The CDR3 length is 15 residues. In DNA form, the CDR3 reads TGTGCCAGCAGCCCACGGGGAAGGGGTTCAGATACGCAGTATTTT. It is translated as CASSPRGRGSDTQYF.

In its sample, this clonotype was seen many times. The CDR3 sequence: CSAGHTNTGELFF. The CDR3 DNA reads TGCAGCGCAGGACATACGAACACCGGGGAGCTGTTTTTT. The chain recombines TRBV29-1 with TRBJ2-2; a possible D gene is TRBD1 (5 bases). The CDR3 is 13 residues long. V was pared by 7 bases and J by 0 bases, with 9 bases between. Germline V gene lookup returns CDR1 SQVTM and CDR2 ANQGSEA.

The chain carries TRBV7-2 and TRBJ2-3; TRBD1 matches at 8 bases. The germline gives CDR1 SGHTA, CDR2 FQGNSA. Losses at the gene ends were 6 bases for V and 2 bases for J; bases not matched to a gene: 7. This CDR3 has 15 residues. The CDR3 bases are TGTGCCAGCAGGCCTGGACAGGGTTACACAGATACGCAGTATTTT. Translating gives CASRPGQGYTDTQYF.

This clonotype was counted only a few times. This chain connects TRBV28 to TRBJ2-2; 7 bases agree with TRBD2. This CDR3 has 15 amino acids. Trimming cost V 5 bases and J 6 bases; bases outside gene matches: 9. Germline V gene lookup returns CDR1 MDHEN and CDR2 SYDVKM. CDR3 amino acids: CASSPGLGFAGELFF. The CDR3 DNA follows: TGTGCCAGCAGTCCCGGACTAGGGTTTGCCGGGGAGCTGTTTTTT.

This clonotype was counted ten times or more. The chain links TRBV2 to TRBJ2-5; 11 bases are a match to TRBD2. Germline V gives CDR1 SNHLY, CDR2 FYNNEI. Trimming at V came to 5 bases and at J to 3 bases, leaving 5 bases not matched to a gene. The CDR3 has 15 amino acids. The CDR3 DNA follows: TGTGCCAGCAGTCCCGGGACTAGCGGAAAAGAGACCCAGTACTTC. It is translated as CASSPGTSGKETQYF.

This clonotype appeared a few times. The chain joins TRBV29-1 to TRBJ1-3; D is unresolved. This CDR3 spans 13 amino acids. V lost 4 bases to trimming and J lost 0 bases, with 7 bases between them. Germline CDR1 reads SQVTM; CDR2 reads ANQGSEA. For the CDR3, the DNA is TGCAGCGTTGTTGGACCCTCTGGAAACACCATATATTTT. This encodes CSVVGPSGNTIYF.

This clonotype has only a few counts. V is TRBV7-2 and J is TRBJ1-2, with D perhaps matching TRBD1 (5 bases). CDR3 length equals 14 residues. Trimming left V 3 bases short and J 5 bases short, with 13 bases between. Looked up from germline, CDR1 is SGHTA and CDR2 is FQGNSA. CDR3 nucleotides: TGTGCCAGCAGCTTGGAGATAGGGGATTATGGCTACACCTTC. Its translation: CASSLEIGDYGYTF. Together with reference TRBV7-2 and TRBJ1-2, the CDR3 gives the full variable domain: GAGVSQSPSNKVTEKGKDVELRCDPISGHTALYWYRQSLGQGLEFLIYFQGNSAPDKSGLPSDRFSAERTGGSVSTLTIQRTQQEDSAVYLCASSLEIGDYGYTFGSGTRLTVV.

Ten or more counts support this clonotype. V usage is TRBV20-1 and J usage is TRBJ2-3, with TRBD2 matching over 11 bases. CDR3 length equals 15 residues. V dropped 0 bases and J dropped 7; count of bases not matched to a gene: 6. From germline, CDR1 is DFQATT and CDR2 SNEGSKA (reference sequence). CDR3 sequence reads: CSARDGLAGKNTQYF. The CDR3 DNA sequence: TGCAGTGCTAGAGATGGACTAGCGGGCAAAAATACGCAGTATTTT.